This TCR beta chain was sequenced for a study of T cells in tuberculosis. Study in general: T cells were selected with CD1B tetramers loaded with glucose monomycolate.

Concerning this clone: Its specificity is not known.

General observations from the study: Using the GMM-specific repertoire gave about 84% accuracy versus over 60% with motifs. The TCR-beta difference was not significant; alpha differences partly reflected length. Smaller distances to GMM-specific TCRs suggested their expansion in active tuberculosis.

The CDR3 runs 14 residues. Between the trimmed V and J ends, which lost 6 bases and 0 bases, there was a span of 14 bases. Per germline, CDR1 SQVTM and CDR2 ANQGSEA. The table came from immunoSEQ multiplex PCR; TCRdb's copy has only in-frame clones and leaves some out. The sample has tens of thousands of clones, 95% seen once; the top ten hold 3% to 4%. The source material was PBMCs. The rearrangement uses TRBV29-1 and TRBJ1-1; D remains unclear. This clonotype was obtained from a donor between 10 and 29 years old with latent tuberculosis or without tuberculosis infection. Here the CDR3 DNA reads TGCAGCGTGAGACTGCTTAATATGAACACTGAAGCTTTCTTT. Protein sequence: CSVRLLNMNTEAFF.